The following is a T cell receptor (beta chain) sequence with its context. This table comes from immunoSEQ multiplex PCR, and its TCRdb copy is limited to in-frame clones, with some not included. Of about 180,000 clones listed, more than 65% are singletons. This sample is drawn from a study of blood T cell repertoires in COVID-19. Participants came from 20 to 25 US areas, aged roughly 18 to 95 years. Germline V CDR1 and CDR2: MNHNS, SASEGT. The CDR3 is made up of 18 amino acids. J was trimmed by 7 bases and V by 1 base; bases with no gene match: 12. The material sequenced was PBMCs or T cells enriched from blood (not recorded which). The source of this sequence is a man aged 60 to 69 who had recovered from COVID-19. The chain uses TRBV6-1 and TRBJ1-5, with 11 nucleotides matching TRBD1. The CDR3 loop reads CASSEVGPGTGGWQPQHF. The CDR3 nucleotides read TGTGCCAGCAGTGAAGTGGGCCCGGGGACAGGGGGATGGCAGCCCCAGCATTTT.